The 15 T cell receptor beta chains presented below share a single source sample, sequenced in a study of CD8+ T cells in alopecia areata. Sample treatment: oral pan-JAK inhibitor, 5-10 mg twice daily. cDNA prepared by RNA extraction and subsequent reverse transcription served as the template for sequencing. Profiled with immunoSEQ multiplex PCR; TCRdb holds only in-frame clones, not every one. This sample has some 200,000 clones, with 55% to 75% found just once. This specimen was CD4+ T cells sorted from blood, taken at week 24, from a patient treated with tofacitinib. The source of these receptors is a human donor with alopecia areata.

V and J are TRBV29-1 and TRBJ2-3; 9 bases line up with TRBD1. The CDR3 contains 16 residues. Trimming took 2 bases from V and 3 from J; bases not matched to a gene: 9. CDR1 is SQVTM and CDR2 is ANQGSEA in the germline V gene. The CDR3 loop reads CSVEIWDRESTDTQYF. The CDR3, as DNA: TGCAGCGTTGAAATATGGGACAGGGAATCTACAGATACGCAGTATTTT.

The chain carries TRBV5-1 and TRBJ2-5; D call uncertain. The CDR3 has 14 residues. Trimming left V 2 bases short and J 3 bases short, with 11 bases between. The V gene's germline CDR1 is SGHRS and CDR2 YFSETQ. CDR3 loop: CASSLTSVEETQYF. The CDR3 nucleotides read TGCGCCAGCAGCTTAACGTCGGTGGAAGAGACCCAGTACTTC.

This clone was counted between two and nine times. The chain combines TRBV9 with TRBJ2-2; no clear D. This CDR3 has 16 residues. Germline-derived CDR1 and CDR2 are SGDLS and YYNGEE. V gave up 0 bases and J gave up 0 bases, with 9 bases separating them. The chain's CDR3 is CASSVADRPNTGELFF. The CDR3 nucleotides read TGTGCCAGCAGCGTAGCTGATCGTCCGAACACCGGGGAGCTGTTTTTT.

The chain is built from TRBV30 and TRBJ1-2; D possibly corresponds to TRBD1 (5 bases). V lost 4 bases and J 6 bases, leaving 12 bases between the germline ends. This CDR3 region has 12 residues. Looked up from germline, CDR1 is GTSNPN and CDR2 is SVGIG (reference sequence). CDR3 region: CAWTGQGDGYTF. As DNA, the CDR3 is TGTGCCTGGACCGGTCAAGGGGATGGCTACACCTTC. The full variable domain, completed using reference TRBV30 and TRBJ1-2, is SQTIHQWPATLVQPVGSPLSLECTVEGTSNPNLYWYRQAAGRGLQLLFYSVGIGQISSEVPQNLSASRPQDRQFILSSKKLLLSDSGFYLCAWTGQGDGYTFGSGTRLTVV.

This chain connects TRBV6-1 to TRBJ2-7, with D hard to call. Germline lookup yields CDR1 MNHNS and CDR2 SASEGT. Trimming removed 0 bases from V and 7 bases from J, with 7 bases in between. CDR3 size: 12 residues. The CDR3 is CASSEALGEQYF. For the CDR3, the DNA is TGTGCCAGCAGTGAAGCTCTGGGGGAGCAGTACTTC.

The CDR3 region is CASSLVADGSYEQYF. In DNA form, the CDR3 reads TGTGCCAGCAGTTTAGTAGCGGATGGCTCCTACGAGCAGTACTTC. The J gene is TRBJ2-7, the V gene TRBV27, with D perhaps matching TRBD2 (6 bases). Germline CDR1 MNHEY, CDR2 SMNVEV (reference sequence). Trimming removed 2 bases at V and 0 bases at J, with 11 bases between. The CDR3 length is 15 residues.

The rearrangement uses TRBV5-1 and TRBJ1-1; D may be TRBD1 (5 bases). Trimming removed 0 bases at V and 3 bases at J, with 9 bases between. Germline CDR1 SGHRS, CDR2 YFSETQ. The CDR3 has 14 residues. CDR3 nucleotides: TGCGCCAGCAGCTTGGCAGGGATAGACACTGAAGCTTTCTTT. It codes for CASSLAGIDTEAFF.

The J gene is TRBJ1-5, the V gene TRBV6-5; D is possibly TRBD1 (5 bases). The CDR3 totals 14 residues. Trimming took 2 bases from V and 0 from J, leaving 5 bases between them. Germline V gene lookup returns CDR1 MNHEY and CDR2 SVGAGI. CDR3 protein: CASSYGASNQPQHF. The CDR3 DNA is TGTGCCAGCAGTTACGGGGCTAGCAATCAGCCCCAGCATTTT.

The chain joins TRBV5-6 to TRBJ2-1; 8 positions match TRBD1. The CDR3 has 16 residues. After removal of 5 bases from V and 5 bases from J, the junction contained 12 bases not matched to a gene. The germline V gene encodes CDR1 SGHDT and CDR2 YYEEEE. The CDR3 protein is CASRQFRTGRDNEQFF. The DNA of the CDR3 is TGTGCCAGCAGGCAGTTTAGGACAGGGAGAGACAATGAGCAGTTCTTC.

The CDR3 loop reads CASSSRLAGGPGEEQFF. The DNA for the CDR3 is TGCGCCAGCAGCTCACGACTAGCGGGGGGGCCGGGCGAGGAGCAGTTCTTC. The V gene is TRBV4-3, the J gene TRBJ2-1, with TRBD2 matching 14 bases. Germline loops: CDR1 LGHNA, CDR2 YSLEER. V gave up 5 bases and J gave up 10 bases; unmatched junction bases: 13. This CDR3 region has 17 residues.

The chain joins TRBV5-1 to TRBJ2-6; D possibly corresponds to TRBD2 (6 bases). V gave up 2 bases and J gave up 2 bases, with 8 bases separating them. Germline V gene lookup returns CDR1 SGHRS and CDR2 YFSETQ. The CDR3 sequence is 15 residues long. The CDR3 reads CASSLQRAGANVLTF. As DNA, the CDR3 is TGCGCCAGCAGCTTACAGCGGGCTGGGGCCAACGTCCTGACTTTC.

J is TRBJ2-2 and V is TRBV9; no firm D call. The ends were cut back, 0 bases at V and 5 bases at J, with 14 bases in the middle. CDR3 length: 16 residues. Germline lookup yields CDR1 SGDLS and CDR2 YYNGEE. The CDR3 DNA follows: TGTGCCAGCAGCGTAGCTCTAGGCATTACGACCGGGGAGCTGTTTTTT. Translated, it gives CASSVALGITTGELFF.

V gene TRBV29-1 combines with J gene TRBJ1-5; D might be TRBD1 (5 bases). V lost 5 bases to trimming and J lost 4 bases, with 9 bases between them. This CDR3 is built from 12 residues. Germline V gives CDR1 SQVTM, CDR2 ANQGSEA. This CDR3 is CSVRAGNQPQHF. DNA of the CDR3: TGCAGCGTTCGCGCAGGGAATCAGCCCCAGCATTTT.

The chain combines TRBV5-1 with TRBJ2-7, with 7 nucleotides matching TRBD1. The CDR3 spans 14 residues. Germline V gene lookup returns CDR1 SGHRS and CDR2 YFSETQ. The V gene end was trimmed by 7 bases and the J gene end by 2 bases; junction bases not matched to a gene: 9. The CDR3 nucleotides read TGCGCCAGCCGCAAGGAACAGGGGCCCTACGAGCAGTACTTC. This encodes CASRKEQGPYEQYF.

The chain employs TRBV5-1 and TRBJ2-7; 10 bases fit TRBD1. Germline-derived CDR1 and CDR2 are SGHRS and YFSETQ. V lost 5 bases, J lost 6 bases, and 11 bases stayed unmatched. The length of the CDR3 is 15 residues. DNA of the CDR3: TGCGCCAGCAGAAACCGGGACAGGGGAGCTAGCGAGCAGTACTTC. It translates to CASRNRDRGASEQYF. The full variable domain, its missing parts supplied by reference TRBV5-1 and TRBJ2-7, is KAGVTQTPRYLIKTRGQQVTLSCSPISGHRSVSWYQQTPGQGLQFLFEYFSETQRNKGNFPGRFSGRQFSNSRSEMNVSTLELGDSALYLCASRNRDRGASEQYFGPGTRLTVT.